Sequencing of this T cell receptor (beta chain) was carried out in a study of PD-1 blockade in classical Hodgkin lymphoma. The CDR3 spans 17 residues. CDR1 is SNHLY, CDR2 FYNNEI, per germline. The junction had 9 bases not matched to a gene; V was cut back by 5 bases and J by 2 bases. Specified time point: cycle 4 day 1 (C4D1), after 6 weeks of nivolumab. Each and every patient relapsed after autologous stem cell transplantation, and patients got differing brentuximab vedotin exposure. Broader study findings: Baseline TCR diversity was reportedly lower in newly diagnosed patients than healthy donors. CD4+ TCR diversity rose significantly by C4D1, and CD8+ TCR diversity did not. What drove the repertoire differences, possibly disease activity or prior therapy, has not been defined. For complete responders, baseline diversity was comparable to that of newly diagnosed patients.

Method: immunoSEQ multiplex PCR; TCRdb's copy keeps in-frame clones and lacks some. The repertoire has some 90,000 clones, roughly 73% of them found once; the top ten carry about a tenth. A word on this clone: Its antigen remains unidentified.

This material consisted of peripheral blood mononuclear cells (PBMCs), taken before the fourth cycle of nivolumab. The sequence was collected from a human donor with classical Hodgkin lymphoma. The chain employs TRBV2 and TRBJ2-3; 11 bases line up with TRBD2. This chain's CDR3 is CASSLHLSGGATDTQYF. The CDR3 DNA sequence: TGTGCCAGCAGTCTCCACCTTAGCGGGGGGGCCACAGATACGCAGTATTTT. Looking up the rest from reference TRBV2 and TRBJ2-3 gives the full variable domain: EPEVTQTPSHQVTQMGQEVILRCVPISNHLYFYWYRQILGQKVEFLVSFYNNEISEKSEIFDDQFSVERPDGSNFTLKIRSTKLEDSAMYFCASSLHLSGGATDTQYFGPGTRLTVL.